The rows below give T cell receptor beta chains drawn from one sample of a study of cytomegalovirus exposure and HLA in healthy donors. Method: immunoSEQ multiplex PCR; TCRdb's copy keeps in-frame clones and lacks some. The table records around 150,000 clones, around 75% of them present only once. The sequenced sample was PBMCs. The source is a man aged 35 to 55 in good health and CMV-seronegative. Each CDR3 is given without its conserved first and last residue. The order of the fields is V gene, J gene, CDR3 protein.

>TRBV19|TRBJ2-7
ASSIGTGGYEQY
>TRBV19|TRBJ2-1
ASSLTRTGGRYNEQF
>TRBV7-9|TRBJ2-7
ASSLGPSGSWYEQY
>TRBV30|TRBJ1-1
AWRTGLNTEAF
>TRBV4-2|TRBJ2-2
ASSQEGGLANAGELF
>TRBV5-4|TRBJ1-2
ASSLEDIGYT
>TRBV2|NA
ASSHGQGSEQY
>TRBV11-2|TRBJ1-2
ASSQGTGVRNYGYT
>TRBV9|TRBJ1-1
ASSVGTGFMNTEAF
>TRBV25-1|TRBJ2-6
ASEGTGVSSLGANVLT
>TRBV6-5|TRBJ2-7
ASRRDSESSYEQY
>TRBV28|TRBJ2-7
ASSLRGFHEQY
>TRBV5-1|TRBJ2-2
ASSLEGTGGAVPGELF
>TRBV7-2|TRBJ2-5
ASSLGPRSETQY
>TRBV7-2|TRBJ1-2
ASSLGHTGNYGYT
>TRBV7-2|TRBJ2-3
ASSSILRGSTDTQY
>TRBV7-9|TRBJ2-5
AGDSGDGSRETQY
>TRBV27|TRBJ2-7
ASSSPHRGPYEQY
>TRBV7-9|TRBJ1-1
ASSLVSSEAF
>TRBV5-1|TRBJ1-3
ASSLDPGQGAVNTIY
>TRBV28|TRBJ2-7
ASSLVGSGIYSYEQY
>TRBV27|TRBJ1-2
ASSAAGDYGGYT
>TRBV7-3|TRBJ2-2
ASRSEASTGELF
>TRBV9|TRBJ2-2
ASSDSGFTGELF
>TRBV7-3|TRBJ2-1
ASSLMGRAASGGPAREF
>TRBV5-1|TRBJ2-7
ASSLGLLGLAHAYEQY
>TRBV6-1|TRBJ2-1
ASRSGTASYNEQF
>TRBV9|TRBJ2-3
ASSGGRTDTQY
>TRBV7-9|TRBJ1-4
ASSLDPGQINEKLF
>TRBV7-9|TRBJ2-7
ASSSTSGSWYEQY
>TRBV9|TRBJ2-7
ASSPGTPSWEQY
>TRBV2|TRBJ2-7
ASRTSYEQY
>TRBV9|TRBJ2-1
ASSVQVAVEQF
>TRBV27|TRBJ1-4
ASRAGGFNEKLF
>TRBV28|TRBJ2-7
ASSRYEQY
>TRBV28|TRBJ1-4
ASTLGSEKLF
>TRBV5-6|TRBJ1-1
ASSQLIGQGMNTEAF
>TRBV11-2|TRBJ2-1
ASSLDPWTSTEQF
>TRBV6-1|TRBJ1-6
ASSGWDSNSPLH
>TRBV29-1|TRBJ1-2
SVVGGVASGQDDNYGYT
>TRBV6-6|TRBJ1-1
ASSYDMGQGYTEAF
>TRBV9|TRBJ1-4
ASSGPQGGQKLF
>TRBV28|TRBJ2-2
ASSPPHPPVTGELF
>TRBV5-4|TRBJ2-3
ASSPGRGSSTDTQY
>TRBV6-1|TRBJ2-1
ATGVVLAGGVEQF
>TRBV5-4|TRBJ2-3
ASSLYLSGSPDTQY
>TRBV4-3|TRBJ1-2
ASSQEMRQLSSYT
>TRBV27|TRBJ1-1
ASNGRGTEAF
>TRBV7-2|TRBJ2-7
ASSLAGGYYEQY
>TRBV6-1|TRBJ1-1
ASSRSGKGEAF
>TRBV9|TRBJ2-5
ASSVPPSLLETQY
>TRBV11-3|TRBJ2-5
ASRRSGAGRTQY
>TRBV5-6|TRBJ2-4
ASSSGGSNIQY
>TRBV7-9|TRBJ2-3
ASSPAGDTQY